This is a list of T cell receptor beta chains from one sample in a study of blood T cell repertoires in COVID-19. The protocol was immunoSEQ multiplex PCR, while the TCRdb copy is restricted to in-frame clones and leaves out a portion. The data show tens of thousands of clones, 70% to 90% seen once. Source material: peripheral blood. The receptors shown here come from a woman between 65 and 79 years old with active or convalescent COVID-19. The CDR3 runs from the conserved cysteine through the conserved F or W. A D gene is named only where the DNA matches it firmly. The listing skips clone size in some rows; elsewhere it reads once, few, many or a size class.

abundance | d_gene | j_gene | v_gene | CDR3nt | CDR3aa
few | . | TRBJ1-4 | TRBV7-6 | TGTGCCAGCAGCTCAAGGGGGTCCGATAGAGGGGAAAAACTGTTTTTT | CASSSRGSDRGEKLFF
. | TRBD1 | TRBJ1-4 | TRBV28 | TGTGCCAGCAGTTTAGTCGGACAGGGGGCGGGCGAAAAACTGTTTTTT | CASSLVGQGAGEKLFF
. | TRBD1 | TRBJ2-4 | TRBV7-2 | TGTGCCAGCAGCTGGGACAGGACTGTAAACATTCAGTACTTC | CASSWDRTVNIQYF
. | . | TRBJ2-7 | TRBV28 | TGTGCCAGCAGACCTATACAGACTATCGTTCCCTACGAGCAGTACTTC | CASRPIQTIVPYEQYF
. | TRBD2 | TRBJ2-5 | TRBV18 | TGTGCCAGCTCACCGTCCGGGGGGGAGACCCAGTACTTC | CASSPSGGETQYF
few | TRBD1 | TRBJ1-5 | TRBV28 | TGTGCCAGCAGTTTCGGGACAGGGAATCAGCCCCAGCATTTT | CASSFGTGNQPQHF
. | . | TRBJ2-1 | TRBV11-2 | TGTGCCAGCAGCCCCATCCGGGATGCCGTGGGTGAGCAGTTCTTC | CASSPIRDAVGEQFF
. | TRBD2 | TRBJ2-5 | TRBV5-4 | TGTGCCAGCATGGGTAGCGGGGGGGCCCAAGAGACCCAGTACTTC | CASMGSGGAQETQYF
few | . | TRBJ2-1 | TRBV5-1 | TGCGCCAGCAGCTTGAGCCCGGGTGCCTACAATGAGCAGTTCTTC | CASSLSPGAYNEQFF
once | TRBD2 | TRBJ2-3 | TRBV28 | TGTGCCAGCAGAGGTAGCGGGGGGTTGGCAGATACGCAGTATTTT | CASRGSGGLADTQYF
. | . | TRBJ2-3 | TRBV24-1 | TGTGCCACCAGTGCTGCCTACCGGGATACGCAGTATTTT | CATSAAYRDTQYF
once | TRBD1 | TRBJ2-2 | TRBV5-1 | TGCGCCAGCAGCTGGCAGGGACAGGACACCGGGGAGCTGTTTTTT | CASSWQGQDTGELFF
. | . | TRBJ2-3 | TRBV28 | TGTGCCAGCAGTACTACCTTCGGGAGGCAGTATTTT | CASSTTFGRQYF
. | . | TRBJ2-4 | TRBV27 | TGTGCCAGCAGTTTAGTAGGGGCAGCCAAAAACATTCAGTACTTC | CASSLVGAAKNIQYF
. | TRBD1 | TRBJ1-2 | TRBV6-2/TRBV6-3 | TGTGCCAGCAGTTACTCAGCTGGACAGGGACCAGCTAACTATGGCTACACCTTC | CASSYSAGQGPANYGYTF
. | TRBD1 | TRBJ1-2 | TRBV5-1 | TGCGCCAGCACCTCAACCGGGACAGGGGGGAACTATGGCTACACCTTC | CASTSTGTGGNYGYTF
. | . | TRBJ1-2 | TRBV12-3/TRBV12-4 | TGTGCCAGCAGTTTAATCGGGGGTGGCTACACCTTC | CASSLIGGGYTF
. | . | TRBJ1-3 | TRBV21-1 | TGTGCCAGCAGCAAAACCCACAGGGTTGAGTCTTGTTGGTTGGGGTCTGGAAACACCATATATTTT | CASSKTHRVESCWLGSGNTIYF
. | TRBD1 | TRBJ2-2 | TRBV6-5 | TGTGCCAGCAGTTCAGGACAGGGGGGGACCGGGGAGCTGTTTTTT | CASSSGQGGTGELFF
. | TRBD1 | TRBJ1-1 | TRBV5-1 | TGCGCCAGCAGCTACGGGACAGGGAAGTTGAACACTGAAGCTTTCTTT | CASSYGTGKLNTEAFF
. | . | TRBJ2-3 | TRBV7-2 | TGTGCCAGCAGCTTAGCCGCCGGGACTTGGGGGGATACGCAGTATTTT | CASSLAAGTWGDTQYF
once | . | TRBJ1-2 | TRBV12-3/TRBV12-4 | TGTGCCAGCAGTAGAGTTGGCTACACCTTC | CASSRVGYTF
. | TRBD1 | TRBJ1-1 | TRBV3-1/TRBV3-2 | TGTGCCAGCAGCCGTCGACAGGGAGTGGGAGCTTTCTTT | CASSRRQGVGAFF
. | TRBD1 | TRBJ1-3 | TRBV9 | TGTGCCAGCAGCCCCCTGGGGGGACAGGGGAGCTCTGGAAACACCATATATTTT | CASSPLGGQGSSGNTIYF
. | . | TRBJ2-3 | TRBV5-1 | TGCGCCAGCAGCTCGCTAGGGGCTGGAGATACGCAGTATTTT | CASSSLGAGDTQYF
few | TRBD1 | TRBJ1-2 | TRBV5-8 | TGTGCCAGCAGCTTGGGACAGGGTTCTTATGGCTACACCTTC | CASSLGQGSYGYTF
. | . | TRBJ1-5 | TRBV10-3 | TGTGCCATCAGTGATTCCGGGACTCAGGAGCAGCCCCAGCATTTT | CAISDSGTQEQPQHF
. | TRBD1 | TRBJ1-4 | TRBV4-2 | TGTGCCAGCAGCCAGGAACAGACAGGGTCGGTCGAAAAACTGTTTTTT | CASSQEQTGSVEKLFF
. | . | TRBJ1-2 | TRBV6-6 | TGTGCCAGCAGTTACTCGGCGGACTATGGCTACACCTTC | CASSYSADYGYTF
. | . | TRBJ1-1 | TRBV20-1 | TGCAGTGCTAGTGGACAGTTTGGGACTGAAGCTTTCTTT | CSASGQFGTEAFF
. | . | TRBJ1-3 | TRBV2 | TGTGCCAGCAGTGAGGGGCCTATCTCTGGAAACACCATATATTTT | CASSEGPISGNTIYF
once | . | TRBJ1-4 | TRBV28 | TGTGCCAGCAGTTTAGGACAGCCCAATGAAAAACTGTTTTTT | CASSLGQPNEKLFF
. | TRBD1 | TRBJ2-1 | TRBV5-1 | TGCGCCAGCAGCTTGGAGGACAGGGCCCTCGGAAAGCAGTTCTTC | CASSLEDRALGKQFF
. | . | TRBJ1-2 | TRBV9 | TGTGCCAGCAGCCCCGGGGGAGCGTGGGGCTACACCTTC | CASSPGGAWGYTF
. | TRBD2 | TRBJ2-1 | TRBV6-2/TRBV6-3 | TGTGCCAGCAGTGACCGACTAGCGGGCTCCTACAATGAGCAGTTCTTC | CASSDRLAGSYNEQFF
. | . | TRBJ2-1 | TRBV3-1/TRBV3-2 | TGTGCCAGCAGCCTGGGACTCTACAATGAGCAGTTCTTC | CASSLGLYNEQFF
. | TRBD1 | TRBJ1-5 | TRBV19 | TGTGCCAGTAATCACCCATGGACAGGGCCGAGCAATCAGCCCCAGCATTTT | CASNHPWTGPSNQPQHF
. | TRBD1 | TRBJ1-5 | TRBV2 | TGTGCCAGCAGCGCAACCGCCGGGACAGGGAAAAAATCGGGCAATCAGCCCCAGCATTTT | CASSATAGTGKKSGNQPQHF
. | TRBD1 | TRBJ2-1 | TRBV28 | TGTGCCAGCAGTTTACGCGGGGGACAGGGGAGCAATGAGCAGTTCTTC | CASSLRGGQGSNEQFF
. | . | TRBJ2-2 | TRBV5-1 | TGCGCCAGCAGCTTTAGCGGCACCGGGGAGCTGTTTTTT | CASSFSGTGELFF
. | . | TRBJ1-4 | TRBV7-2 | TGTGCCAGCAGCTTATTAAGCGGACCAACTAATGAAAAACTGTTTTTT | CASSLLSGPTNEKLFF
once | . | TRBJ1-3 | TRBV18 | TGTGCCAGCTCACCCGTGGGCATCAGCTCTGGAAACACCATATATTTT | CASSPVGISSGNTIYF
. | . | TRBJ1-2 | TRBV2 | TGTGCCAGCAGTGCAGTCTGGCAGGGGACCTATGGCTACACCTTC | CASSAVWQGTYGYTF
. | . | TRBJ2-5 | TRBV10-3 | TGTGCCATCAGTGAGTCGACTCGGGGGGAGACCCAGTACTTC | CAISESTRGETQYF
. | TRBD2 | TRBJ2-5 | TRBV19 | TGTGCCAGTCGCCCGGGGGGGAGTCTTGAGACCCAGTACTTC | CASRPGGSLETQYF
. | TRBD1 | TRBJ1-2 | TRBV18 | TGTGCCAGCTCACGGGGACAGGCCCTCGGCTATGGCTACACCTTC | CASSRGQALGYGYTF